This note documents a single T cell receptor beta chain sequence. The data were produced by immunoSEQ multiplex PCR, yet TCRdb's version contains in-frame clones alone and is incomplete. The sample shows about 98,000 clones, about 80% of them seen only once. This entry belongs to a study of blood T cell repertoires in COVID-19. Whole-study context: PBMCs, B-cell-depleted T cells, or T cells were the source of the cDNA or gDNA that made up the material.

The V end was cut by 5 bases, the J end by 5 bases, with 10 bases between. This CDR3 spans 12 amino acids. The chain recombines TRBV12-3 or TRBV12-4 with TRBJ2-7, with unresolved D. This clonotype was obtained from a human donor in a cohort sampled during active COVID-19. The specimen was peripheral blood. This chain's CDR3 is CASSVLNHEQYF. In DNA, the CDR3 is TGTGCCAGCAGTGTACTGAACCACGAGCAGTACTTC.